This TCR beta chain was observed in a study of cytomegalovirus exposure and HLA in healthy donors. Study-wide results and limits: Reported performance of the classifier showed diagnosis of cytomegalovirus status with high specificity and sensitivity.

The V gene lost 2 bases and the J gene lost 6 bases, with 10 bases spanning the gap. The CDR3 has 13 amino acids. From germline, CDR1 is MDHEN and CDR2 SYDVKM. Points on this clone: The antigen is unknown.

Assay used: immunoSEQ multiplex PCR; TCRdb lists only in-frame clones, some missing. The sample shows tens of thousands of clones, 90% to 95% of them seen only once. The gene calls are TRBV28 and TRBJ1-1; D gene uncertain. This clonotype was obtained from a man between 18 and 35 years old in good health and CMV-seronegative. The sample taken for sequencing was PBMCs. In nucleotides, the CDR3 is TGTGCCAGCAGTTTAGGGCGGGTCGCTGAAGCTTTCTTT. It encodes CASSLGRVAEAFF.